This T cell receptor beta chain originates from a study of CD8+CD57+ T cells in acquired aplastic anemia. Study details: Sorted CD4+ and CD8+ cells yielded DNA averaging approximately 3.5 ug. Study-level points and caveats: Researchers report that fewer than 30 CD8+ CDR3 sequences appeared in both patients and controls. CD8+ Simpson's diversity in patients was not significantly different from that in controls.

The CDR3 spans 12 residues. The germline V gene has CDR1 SGHDT and CDR2 YYEEEE. This clonotype occurred once. Its antigen is as yet unknown. One end of the junction does not line up with germline, which may come from a read error. Genomic DNA templated the TCR beta VDJ and CDR3 profiling. MiXCR, run by TCRdb on the reads, gives a single entry per CDR3 protein. The sample has 150,000 or so distinct CDR3 sequences; just under 65% are singletons. Sequenced: sorted CD4+, CD8+, or CD8+CD57+ T cells (not recorded which) from PBMCs. V gene TRBV5-6 combines with J gene TRBJ2-7, with D hard to call. The receptor was derived from a human donor in good health. In nucleotides, the CDR3 is TGCGCCAGCAGCTTGGTCCTCGGGGAGCAGTACTTC. Translating it yields CASSLVLGEQYF. Full variable domain (rest looked up from reference TRBV5-6 and TRBJ2-7): DAGVTQSPTHLIKTRGQQVTLRCSPKSGHDTVSWYQQALGQGPQFIFQYYEEEERQRGNFPDRFSGHQFPNYSSELNVNALLLGDSALYLCASSLVLGEQYFGPGTRLTVT.